The 5 T cell receptor beta chains presented below share a single source sample, sequenced in a study of blood T cell repertoires in COVID-19. Clones were read by immunoSEQ multiplex PCR, and TCRdb kept only the in-frame ones, dropping some. The profile shows 110,000 or so clones, around 85% of them singletons. Sequencing input: peripheral blood. The receptors shown here come from a human donor in a cohort sampled during active COVID-19.

The chain employs TRBV4-3 and TRBJ1-5, with TRBD1 identical over 11 bases. With V trimmed by 0 bases and J by 6 bases, 10 bases remained unmatched. Per germline, CDR1 LGHNA and CDR2 YSLEER. The CDR3 has 18 residues. The chain's CDR3 is CASSQEPFGQGAFQPQHF. In DNA form, the CDR3 reads TGCGCCAGCAGCCAAGAACCGTTCGGACAGGGGGCTTTTCAGCCCCAGCATTTT.

V usage is TRBV28 and J usage is TRBJ2-3, with D hard to call. The CDR3 sequence is 14 residues long. The germline V gene has CDR1 MDHEN and CDR2 SYDVKM. The V and J ends lost 7 bases and 5 bases respectively, with 16 bases between them. CDR3 DNA: TGTGCCAGCACCGGCGGTCGTCTGGTAGATACGCAGTATTTT. Translation gives CASTGGRLVDTQYF.

The chain has TRBV6-6 and TRBJ2-3, with 8 bases that match TRBD2. Trimming at V came to 4 bases and at J to 6 bases, leaving 12 bases not matched to a gene. Germline V gene data show CDR1 as MNHNY and CDR2 as SVGAGI (reference sequence). The CDR3 totals 16 residues. Here the CDR3 DNA reads TGTGCCAGCAGTTCGCTACTAGCGGAGAAGGTGGATACGCAGTATTTT. Protein: CASSSLLAEKVDTQYF.

The rearrangement joins TRBV7-6 to TRBJ2-2; D is possibly TRBD2 (7 bases). The V and J ends lost 1 base and 6 bases respectively, with 15 bases between them. Germline V gene lookup returns CDR1 SGHVS and CDR2 FNYEAQ. The CDR3 has 16 residues. The CDR3 is CASSLEGGVSPGELFF. The CDR3 DNA sequence: TGTGCCAGCAGCTTAGAGGGGGGGGTCTCCCCCGGGGAGCTGTTTTTT.

This clone has just one count. The chain carries TRBV2 and TRBJ1-5, with a weak D call TRBD1 (6 bases). The CDR3 is made up of 14 amino acids. V lost 7 bases and J 3 bases, leaving 13 bases between the germline ends. Looked up from germline, CDR1 is SNHLY and CDR2 is FYNNEI. CDR3 amino acids: CASNVAGVNQPQHF. The CDR3 region has the DNA TGTGCCAGCAATGTGGCAGGGGTCAATCAGCCCCAGCATTTT.